This T cell receptor (beta chain) was recorded in a study of molecular identifiers for immune sequencing clone quantification. Via MiXCR, TCRdb re-called the PCR reads, giving one row per CDR3 protein. The data contain hundreds of thousands of distinct CDR3 sequences, about 25% of them singletons. CDR3 length equals 15 residues. Germline-derived CDR1 and CDR2 are SGHDT and YYEEEE. V lost 0 bases, J lost 0 bases, and 7 bases lay in between. This clonotype was picked up many times. The sequence was collected from a human donor in good health. Some libraries in this study had Jurkat cell RNA spiked in. Source material: naive CD8+ T cells from blood, with Jurkat cell RNA spiked in. Regarding subset: FACS-sorted CD8+CD4-CCR7+CD45RA+ naive T cells. The gene calls are TRBV5-6 and TRBJ2-1; D uncertain. The CDR3 coding sequence is TGTGCCAGCAGCTTGGCCCAGAGCTCCTACAATGAGCAGTTCTTC. Its protein product is CASSLAQSSYNEQFF. The whole variable domain, remainder taken from reference TRBV5-6 and TRBJ2-1, is DAGVTQSPTHLIKTRGQQVTLRCSPKSGHDTVSWYQQALGQGPQFIFQYYEEEERQRGNFPDRFSGHQFPNYSSELNVNALLLGDSALYLCASSLAQSSYNEQFFGPGTRLTVL.